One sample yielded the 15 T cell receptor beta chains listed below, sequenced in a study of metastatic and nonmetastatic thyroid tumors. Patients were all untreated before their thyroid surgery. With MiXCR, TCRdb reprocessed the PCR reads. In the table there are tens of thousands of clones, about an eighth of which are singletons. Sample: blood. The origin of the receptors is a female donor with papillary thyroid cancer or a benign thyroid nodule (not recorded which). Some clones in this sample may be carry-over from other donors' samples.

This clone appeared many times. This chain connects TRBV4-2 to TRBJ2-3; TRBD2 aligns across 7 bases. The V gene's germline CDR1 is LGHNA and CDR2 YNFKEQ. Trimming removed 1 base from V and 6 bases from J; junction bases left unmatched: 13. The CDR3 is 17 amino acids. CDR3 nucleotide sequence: TGTGCCAGCAGCCAAGGGGGGGGGACTCCCCCCGGGGATACGCAGTATTTT. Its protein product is CASSQGGGTPPGDTQYF.

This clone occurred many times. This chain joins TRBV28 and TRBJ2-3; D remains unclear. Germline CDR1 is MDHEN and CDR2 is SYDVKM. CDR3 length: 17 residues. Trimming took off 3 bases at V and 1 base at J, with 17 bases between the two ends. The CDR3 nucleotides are TGTGCCAGCAGTTTTCGGTCCAAAGGGCTCGGCACAGATACGCAGTATTTT. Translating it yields CASSFRSKGLGTDTQYF.

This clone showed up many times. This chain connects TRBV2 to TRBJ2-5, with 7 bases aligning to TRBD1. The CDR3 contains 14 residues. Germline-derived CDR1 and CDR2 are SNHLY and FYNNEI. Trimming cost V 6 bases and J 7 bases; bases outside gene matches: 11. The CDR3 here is CASRDMTGLSTQYF. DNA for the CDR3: TGTGCCAGCAGAGACATGACAGGGTTGTCGACCCAGTACTTC.

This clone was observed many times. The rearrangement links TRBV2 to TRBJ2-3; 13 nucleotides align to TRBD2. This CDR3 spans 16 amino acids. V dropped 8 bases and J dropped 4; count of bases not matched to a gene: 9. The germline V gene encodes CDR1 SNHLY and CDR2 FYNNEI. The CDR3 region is CASAPLGLAGADTQYF. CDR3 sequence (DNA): TGTGCCAGCGCCCCCCTCGGACTAGCGGGGGCAGATACGCAGTATTTT.

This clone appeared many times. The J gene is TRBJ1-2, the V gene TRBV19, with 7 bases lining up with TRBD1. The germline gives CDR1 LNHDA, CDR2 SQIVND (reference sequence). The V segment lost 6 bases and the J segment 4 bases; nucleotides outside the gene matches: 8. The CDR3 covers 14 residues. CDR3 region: CASRIRQGGYGYTF. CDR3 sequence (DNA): TGTGCCAGTAGGATCCGACAGGGCGGCTATGGCTACACCTTC.

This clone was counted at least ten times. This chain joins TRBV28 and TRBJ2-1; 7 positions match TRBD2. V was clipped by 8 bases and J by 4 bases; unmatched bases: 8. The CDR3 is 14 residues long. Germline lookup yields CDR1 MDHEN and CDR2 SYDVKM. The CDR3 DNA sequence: TGTGCCAGCTTTCGGGAGGCCTCTTACAATGAGCAGTTCTTC. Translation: CASFREASYNEQFF.

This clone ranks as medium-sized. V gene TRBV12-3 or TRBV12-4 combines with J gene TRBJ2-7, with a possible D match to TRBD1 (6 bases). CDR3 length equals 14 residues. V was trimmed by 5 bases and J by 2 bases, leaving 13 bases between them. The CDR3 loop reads CASSNRDKPYEQYF. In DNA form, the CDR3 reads TGTGCCAGCAGTAATCGGGACAAACCCTACGAGCAGTACTTC.

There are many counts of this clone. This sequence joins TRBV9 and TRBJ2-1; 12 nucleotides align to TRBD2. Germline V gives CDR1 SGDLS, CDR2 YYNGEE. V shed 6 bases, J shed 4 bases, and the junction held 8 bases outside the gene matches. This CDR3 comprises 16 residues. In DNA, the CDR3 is TGTGCCAGCAACCCTAGCGGGAGGGCTAGGTACAATGAGCAGTTCTTC. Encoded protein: CASNPSGRARYNEQFF. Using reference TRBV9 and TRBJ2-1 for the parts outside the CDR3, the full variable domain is DSGVTQTPKHLITATGQRVTLRCSPRSGDLSVYWYQQSLDQGLQFLIQYYNGEERAKGNILERFSAQQFPDLHSELNLSSLELGDSALYFCASNPSGRARYNEQFFGPGTRLTVL.

The CDR3 is CASSPGLAGEEQYF. In DNA, the CDR3 is TGTGCCAGCAGCCCGGGGCTAGCGGGAGAAGAGCAGTACTTC. This chain connects TRBV7-2 to TRBJ2-7; 10 bases map to TRBD2. The V and J ends lost 5 bases and 7 bases, in that order; junction bases with no gene match: 8. Germline V gives CDR1 SGHTA, CDR2 FQGNSA. This CDR3 comprises 14 residues.

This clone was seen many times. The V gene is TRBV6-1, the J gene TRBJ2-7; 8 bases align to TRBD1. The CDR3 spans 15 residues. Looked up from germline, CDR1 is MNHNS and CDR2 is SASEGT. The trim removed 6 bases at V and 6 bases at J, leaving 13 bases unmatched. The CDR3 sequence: CASRKRQGASGEQYF. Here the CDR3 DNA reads TGTGCCAGCAGAAAAAGGCAGGGGGCCTCTGGCGAGCAGTACTTC.

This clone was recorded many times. The CDR3 sequence is CASSPRVSHEQYF. CDR3 nucleotide sequence: TGTGCCAGCAGTCCCCGGGTATCCCACGAGCAGTACTTC. The chain uses TRBV28 and TRBJ2-7; D is undetermined. Germline V gene lookup returns CDR1 MDHEN and CDR2 SYDVKM. CDR3 length: 13 amino acids. Trimming took off 5 bases at V and 5 bases at J, with 13 bases between the two ends.

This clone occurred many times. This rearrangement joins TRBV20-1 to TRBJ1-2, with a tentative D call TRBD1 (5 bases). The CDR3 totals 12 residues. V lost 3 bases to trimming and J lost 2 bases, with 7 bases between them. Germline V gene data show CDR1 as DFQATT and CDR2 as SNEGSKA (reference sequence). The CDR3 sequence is CSASGGNYGYTF. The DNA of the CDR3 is TGCAGTGCTAGTGGGGGAAACTATGGCTACACCTTC.

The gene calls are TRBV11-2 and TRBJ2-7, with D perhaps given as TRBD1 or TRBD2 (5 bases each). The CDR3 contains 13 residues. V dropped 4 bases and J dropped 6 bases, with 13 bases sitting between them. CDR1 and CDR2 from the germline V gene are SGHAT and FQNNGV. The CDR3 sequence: CASSSLHGGEQYF. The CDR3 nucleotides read TGTGCCAGCAGCTCACTCCATGGGGGCGAGCAGTACTTC.

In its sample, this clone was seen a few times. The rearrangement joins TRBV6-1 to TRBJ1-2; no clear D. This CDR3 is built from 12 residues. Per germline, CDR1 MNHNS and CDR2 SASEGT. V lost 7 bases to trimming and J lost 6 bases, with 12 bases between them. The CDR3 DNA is TGTGCCAGCACAGTACGCGGGGATGGCTACACCTTC. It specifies CASTVRGDGYTF.

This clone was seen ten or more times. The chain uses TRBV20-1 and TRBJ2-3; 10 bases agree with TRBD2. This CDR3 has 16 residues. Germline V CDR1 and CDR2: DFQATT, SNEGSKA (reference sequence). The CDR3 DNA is TGCAGCCTTTCACGTACCTTAGCGGGAGGTACAGATACGCAGTATTTT. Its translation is CSLSRTLAGGTDTQYF.